This record looks at one T cell receptor beta chain sequence and its context. Its antigen is currently unknown. A process of 5'RACE template switching, which added a universal primer site and UMIs, was used to make TCR cDNA. TCRdb itself ran the 5' RACE reads through MiXCR, one entry per CDR3 protein. The sample has roughly 63,000 distinct CDR3 sequences; approximately 7.4% are singletons. These data are taken from a study of T cells after yellow fever vaccination. Study as a whole: Low-cell-number fractions were prepared with SMART-Seq v4 Ultra Low Input. General study findings and limits: Although the secondary response was weaker, it peaked faster, at day 5 versus 15. Booster samples showed a return of most primary-vaccination clones (roughly 96% CD4, roughly 85% CD8).

With 6 bases clipped from V and 7 bases from J, the junction kept 16 bases outside the gene matches. The CDR3 length is 15 residues. In germline, CDR1 is DFQATT, CDR2 SNEGSKA (reference sequence). Sequenced material: CD8+ T cells sorted from PBMCs, taken 15 days after the yellow fever booster vaccination. The sequence derives from a man aged 25-40 years who received the YFV17D yellow fever vaccine. The chain is built from TRBV20-1 and TRBJ2-7; TRBD2 agrees at 9 bases. CDR3 residues: CSALSLETSGEEQYF. DNA for the CDR3: TGCAGTGCACTGAGTTTGGAGACTAGCGGAGAGGAGCAGTACTTC.